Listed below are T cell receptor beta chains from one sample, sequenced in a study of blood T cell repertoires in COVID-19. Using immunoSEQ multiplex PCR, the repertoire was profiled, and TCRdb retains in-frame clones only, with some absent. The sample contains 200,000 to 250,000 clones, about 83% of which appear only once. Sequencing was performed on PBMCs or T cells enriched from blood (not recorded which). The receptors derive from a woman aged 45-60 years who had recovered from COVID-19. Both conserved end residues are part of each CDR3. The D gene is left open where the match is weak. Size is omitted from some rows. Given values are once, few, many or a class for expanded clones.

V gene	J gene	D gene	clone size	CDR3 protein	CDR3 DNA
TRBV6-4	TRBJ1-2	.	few	CASSDARGSPFF	TGTGCCAGCAGTGACGCCCGAGGGTCCCCGTTCTTC
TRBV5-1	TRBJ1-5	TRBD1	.	CASSPETGSNQPQHF	TGCGCCAGCAGCCCCGAGACAGGGAGCAATCAGCCCCAGCATTTT
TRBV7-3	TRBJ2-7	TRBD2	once	CASSSTPGGARYEQYF	TGTGCCAGCAGCTCAACACCCGGGGGGGCTAGGTACGAGCAGTACTTC
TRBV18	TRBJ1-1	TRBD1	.	CASSPRQGTTEAFF	TGTGCCAGCTCACCACGACAGGGGACCACTGAAGCTTTCTTT
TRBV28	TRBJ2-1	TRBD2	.	CASSPSGRVTNEQFF	TGTGCCAGCAGTCCGAGCGGGAGGGTAACCAATGAGCAGTTCTTC
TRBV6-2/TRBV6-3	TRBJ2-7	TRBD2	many	CASSSGLAGVQSPDEQYF	TGTGCCAGCAGTTCAGGACTAGCGGGGGTTCAAAGTCCGGACGAGCAGTACTTC
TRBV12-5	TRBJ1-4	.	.	CASGLNEKLFF	TGTGCTAGTGGTCTTAATGAAAAACTGTTTTTT
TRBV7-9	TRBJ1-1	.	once	CASSSFVGHYSGAFF	TGTGCCAGCAGCTCATTCGTGGGTCACTACAGCGGAGCTTTCTTT
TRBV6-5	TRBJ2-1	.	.	CASFDYGRNNEQFF	TGTGCCAGCTTCGACTATGGGAGGAACAATGAGCAGTTCTTC
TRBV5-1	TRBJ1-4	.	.	CASSPRTRANEKLFF	TGCGCCAGCAGCCCTAGGACGAGGGCTAATGAAAAACTGTTTTTT
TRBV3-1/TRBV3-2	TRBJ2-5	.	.	CASSQGGETQYF	TGTGCCAGCAGCCAAGGCGGAGAGACCCAGTACTTC
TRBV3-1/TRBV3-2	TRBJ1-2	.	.	CASSLPGVNYGYTF	TGTGCCAGCAGCCTGCCGGGGGTTAACTATGGCTACACCTTC
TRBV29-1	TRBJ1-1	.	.	CSVEENLGTPRGVF	TGCAGCGTTGAAGAGAACCTAGGGACACCCCGAGGAGTCTTT
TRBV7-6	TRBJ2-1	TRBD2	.	CASSSYGGRTIIEQFF	TGTGCCAGCAGCTCCTATGGCGGGAGAACGATCATTGAGCAGTTCTTC
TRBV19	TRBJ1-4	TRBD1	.	CASSIRQGATNEKLFF	TGTGCCAGTAGTATTCGACAGGGGGCAACTAATGAAAAACTGTTTTTT
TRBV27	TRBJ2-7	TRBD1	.	CASSIGQGIFYEQYF	TGTGCCAGCAGTATAGGACAGGGGATTTTCTACGAGCAGTACTTC
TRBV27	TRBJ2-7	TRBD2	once	CASSREGFYEQYF	TGTGCCAGCAGTAGGGAGGGGTTCTACGAGCAGTACTTC
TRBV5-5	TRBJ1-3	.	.	CASSLSRGALRNTIYF	TGTGCCAGCAGCTTGTCCAGGGGCGCTCTCCGAAACACCATATATTTT
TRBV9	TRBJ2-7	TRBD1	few	CASAPGQGAYEQYF	TGTGCCAGTGCTCCGGGACAGGGGGCCTACGAGCAGTACTTC
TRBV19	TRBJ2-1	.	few	CASSRARELEQFF	TGTGCCAGTAGTAGGGCCCGGGAGTTAGAGCAGTTCTTC
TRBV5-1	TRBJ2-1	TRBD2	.	CASSPTTSGWDNEQFF	TGCGCCAGCAGCCCGACTACTAGCGGGTGGGACAATGAGCAGTTCTTC
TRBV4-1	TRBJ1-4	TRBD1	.	CASSQGTGRTNEKLFF	TGCGCCAGCAGCCAAGGGACAGGGCGGACTAATGAAAAACTGTTTTTT
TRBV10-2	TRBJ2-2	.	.	CASSELTGELFF	TGCGCCAGCAGTGAACTTACCGGGGAGCTGTTTTTT
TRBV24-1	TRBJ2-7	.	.	CATRTRSSGEQYF	TGTGCCACCAGGACCCGTAGTTCGGGGGAGCAGTACTTC
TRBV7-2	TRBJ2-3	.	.	CASSLAGPTDTQYF	TGTGCCAGCAGCTTAGCGGGGCCCACAGATACGCAGTATTTT
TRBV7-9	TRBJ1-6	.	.	CASSLGTGWDSPLHF	TGTGCCAGCAGCTTAGGTACAGGGTGGGATTCACCCCTCCACTTT
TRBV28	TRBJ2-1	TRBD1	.	CASSRDSSRPYNEQFF	TGTGCCAGCAGTAGGGACAGCTCCAGGCCGTACAATGAGCAGTTCTTC
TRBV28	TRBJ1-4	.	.	CASSVLSGNNEKLFF	TGTGCCAGCAGTGTACTGTCCGGGAATAATGAAAAACTGTTTTTT
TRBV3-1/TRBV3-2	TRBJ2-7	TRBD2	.	CASSQGFWRGTTYEQYF	TGTGCCAGCAGCCAAGGGTTCTGGCGGGGGACCACCTACGAGCAGTACTTC
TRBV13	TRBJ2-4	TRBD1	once	CASRRQGTKNIQYF	TGTGCCAGCAGGAGACAGGGGACCAAAAACATTCAGTACTTC
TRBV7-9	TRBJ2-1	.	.	CASSLRPSFNEQFF	TGTGCCAGCAGCTTAAGGCCTAGCTTCAATGAGCAGTTCTTC
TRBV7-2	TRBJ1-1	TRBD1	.	CASSLQGARAPEAFF	TGTGCCAGCAGCTTACAGGGGGCGCGAGCGCCTGAAGCTTTCTTT
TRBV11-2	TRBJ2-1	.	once	CASSFLAENNEQFF	TGTGCCAGCAGCTTCTTAGCTGAGAACAATGAGCAGTTCTTC